The 5 T cell receptor beta chains below were found in one sample sequenced in a study of blood T cells in healthy people across ages. Through a sample-barcoded 5' primer and a J-beta primer mix, a second PCR was run for roughly 6 to 12 cycles. TCRdb re-called the 5' RACE reads through MiXCR, storing one row per CDR3 protein. This table holds about 1.8 million distinct CDR3 sequences, roughly 50% found once. Sequenced: blood. All receptors derive from a woman between 35 and 50 years old in good health.

The chain is built from TRBV5-1 and TRBJ1-2, with TRBD1 as a possible D gene (6 bases). V dropped 3 bases and J dropped 7 bases, with 22 bases sitting between them. Germline values: CDR1 SGHRS, CDR2 YFSETQ. The CDR3 length is 16 residues. The CDR3 bases are TGCGCCAGCAGCTCCTCCAGGACAGAGGGTCTCTTTGGCTACACCTTC. Amino acid sequence: CASSSSRTEGLFGYTF.

The V gene is TRBV7-2, the J gene TRBJ2-3; D uncertain. Trimming left V 1 base short and J 4 bases short, with 6 bases between. This CDR3 has 13 amino acids. CDR1 and CDR2 (germline): SGHTA, FQGNSA. CDR3 loop: CASSLVPADTQYF. CDR3 nucleotide sequence: TGTGCCAGCAGCTTAGTTCCAGCAGATACGCAGTATTTT.

As for this clonotype: Because the CDR3 is missing its conserved closing phenylalanine or tryptophan, this is likely a read error. V is TRBV7-9 and J is TRBJ2-3; TRBD1 aligns across 7 bases. Trimming removed 4 bases from V and 4 bases from J; junction bases left unmatched: 5. Germline CDR1 SEHNR, CDR2 FQNEAQ (reference sequence). This CDR3 is 14 amino acids long. The CDR3 nucleotides read TGTGCCAGCAGCTCCGACAGGGAATCAGATACGCAGTATTCT. Its translation: CASSSDRESDTQYS.

This chain joins TRBV5-1 and TRBJ2-3; maybe TRBD2 (7 bases). Germline V gene lookup returns CDR1 SGHRS and CDR2 YFSETQ. The CDR3 runs to 17 residues. Trimming shortened V by 0 bases and J by 2 bases, and 16 bases separated the two germline ends. The CDR3 spells CASSLGEGVTFTDTQYF. CDR3 bases: TGCGCCAGCAGCTTGGGGGAGGGGGTCACCTTCACAGATACGCAGTATTTT.

The genes are TRBV27 and TRBJ2-1; 12 nucleotides align to TRBD2. Trimming at V came to 7 bases and at J to 0 bases, leaving 10 bases not matched to a gene. Germline V gives CDR1 MNHEY, CDR2 SMNVEV (reference sequence). The CDR3 has 18 residues. The CDR3 DNA reads as TGTGCCAGCAATTCAAGGACTAGCGGGAAGAGCTCCTACAATGAGCAGTTCTTC. It is translated as CASNSRTSGKSSYNEQFF.